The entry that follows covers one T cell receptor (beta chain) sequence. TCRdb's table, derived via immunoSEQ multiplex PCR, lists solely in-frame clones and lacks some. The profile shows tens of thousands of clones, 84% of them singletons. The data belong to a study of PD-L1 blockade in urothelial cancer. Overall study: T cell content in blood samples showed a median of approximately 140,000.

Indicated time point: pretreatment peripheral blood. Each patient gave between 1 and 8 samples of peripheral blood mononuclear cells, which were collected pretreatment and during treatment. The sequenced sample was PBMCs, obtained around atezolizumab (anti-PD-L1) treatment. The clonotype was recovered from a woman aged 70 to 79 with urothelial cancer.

CDR3 nucleotide sequence: TGTGCCAGCAGTCTCCGACCGGGACTAGCGGGAGAGGATACGCAGTATTTT. Protein product: CASSLRPGLAGEDTQYF. V usage is TRBV6-4 and J usage is TRBJ2-3; 14 bases agree with TRBD2. The CDR3 is made up of 17 amino acids. V trimming: 5 bases; J trimming: 6 bases; junction bases outside the gene matches: 10. Germline V gene lookup returns CDR1 MRHNA and CDR2 SNTAGT.